This T cell receptor beta chain originates from a study of blood T cell repertoires in COVID-19. About the research overall: Samples came from the United States, Italy and Spain, spanning acute and convalescent COVID-19. Sources were T cells, B-cell-depleted T cells, or PBMCs; the material itself was cDNA or gDNA.

Original analysis: Amplification from reference gene primers served as the basis for estimated nucleated cell counts. Sequencing was performed with immunoSEQ multiplex PCR; in TCRdb, only in-frame clones are kept and a portion is missing. V, J and clone size were drawn from that table, and D and trimming were deduced from the DNA. The top ten clones hold 7.2% of a sample with roughly 320,000 clones, 75% to 85% of them seen once. Germline loops: CDR1 SGHDN, CDR2 FVKESK. Trimming shortened V by 3 bases and J by 6 bases, and 11 bases separated the two germline ends. The CDR3 sequence is 14 residues long.

This TCR was sampled from a human donor in a cohort sampled during active COVID-19. The chain has TRBV14 and TRBJ2-2; D might be TRBD1 (6 bases). The sequenced sample consisted of peripheral blood. CDR3 nucleotides: TGTGCCAGCAGCCAGGGACATCAATCCGGGGAGCTGTTTTTT. Protein product: CASSQGHQSGELFF.